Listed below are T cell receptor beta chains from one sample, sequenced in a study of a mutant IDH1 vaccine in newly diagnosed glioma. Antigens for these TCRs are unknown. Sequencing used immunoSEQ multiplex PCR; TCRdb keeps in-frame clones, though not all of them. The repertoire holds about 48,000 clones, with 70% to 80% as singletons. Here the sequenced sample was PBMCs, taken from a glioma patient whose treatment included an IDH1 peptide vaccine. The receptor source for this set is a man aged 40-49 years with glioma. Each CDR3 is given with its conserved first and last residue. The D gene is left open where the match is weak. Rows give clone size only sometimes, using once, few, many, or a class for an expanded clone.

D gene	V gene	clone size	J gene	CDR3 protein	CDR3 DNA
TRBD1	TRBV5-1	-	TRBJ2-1	CASSPGTGKDNEQFF	TGCGCCAGCAGCCCCGGGACAGGGAAGGACAATGAGCAGTTCTTC
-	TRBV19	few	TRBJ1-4	CASSVGPRDEKLFF	TGTGCCAGTAGTGTGGGGCCGAGGGATGAAAAACTGTTTTTT
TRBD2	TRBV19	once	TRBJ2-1	CASSMGLAGGFSEQFF	TGTGCCAGTAGTATGGGACTAGCGGGAGGGTTTAGCGAGCAGTTCTTC
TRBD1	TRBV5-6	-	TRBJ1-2	CASSPDRAAGYTF	TGTGCCAGCAGCCCGGACAGGGCGGCTGGCTACACCTTC
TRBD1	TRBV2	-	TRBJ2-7	CASMGTGVEQYF	TGTGCCAGTATGGGGACAGGGGTCGAGCAGTACTTC
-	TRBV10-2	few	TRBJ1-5	CASSESGHRNQPQHF	TGCGCCAGCAGTGAGTCAGGACACAGGAATCAGCCCCAGCATTTT
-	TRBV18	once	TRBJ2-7	CASSPPGNRSPREQYF	TGTGCCAGCTCACCACCGGGGAACAGGTCGCCTCGGGAGCAGTACTTC
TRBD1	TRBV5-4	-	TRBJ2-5	CASSPGTGAGETQYF	TGTGCCAGCAGCCCCGGGACAGGGGCAGGAGAGACCCAGTACTTC
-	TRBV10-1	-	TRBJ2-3	CASSVAGSRDTQYF	TGCGCCAGCAGTGTTGCGGGGTCACGAGATACGCAGTATTTT
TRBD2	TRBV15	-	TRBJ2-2	CATSTPGLALPRGTGELFF	TGTGCCACCAGCACCCCCGGACTAGCGCTCCCTCGGGGCACCGGGGAGCTGTTTTTT
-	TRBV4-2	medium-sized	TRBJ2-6	CASSRGDSHSGANVLTF	TGTGCCAGCAGCCGCGGGGATTCGCACTCTGGGGCCAACGTCCTGACTTTC
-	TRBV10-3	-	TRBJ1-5	CAISDGNQPQHF	TGTGCCATCAGTGATGGGAATCAGCCCCAGCATTTT
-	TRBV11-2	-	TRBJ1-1	CASSPAVQITEAFF	TGTGCCAGCAGCCCCGCCGTCCAGATCACTGAAGCTTTCTTT
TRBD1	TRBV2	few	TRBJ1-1	CASSPRTGKNTEAFF	TGTGCCAGCAGTCCCCGGACAGGGAAAAACACTGAAGCTTTCTTT
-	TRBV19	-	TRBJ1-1	CASSMGGLNTEAFF	TGTGCCAGTAGTATGGGGGGGCTGAACACTGAAGCTTTCTTT
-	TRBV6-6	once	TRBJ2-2	CASSYTASLSGELFF	TGTGCCAGCAGTTACACGGCTAGTCTGTCCGGGGAGCTGTTTTTT
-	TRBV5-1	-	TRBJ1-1	CASSGYQGFGTEAFF	TGCGCCAGCAGCGGCTACCAGGGGTTCGGCACTGAAGCTTTCTTT
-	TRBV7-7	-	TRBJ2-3	CASSSGRGTDTQYF	TGTGCCAGCAGCTCCGGGCGGGGCACAGATACGCAGTATTTT
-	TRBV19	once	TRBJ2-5	CASSIGRLQETQYF	TGTGCCAGTAGTATAGGCCGCCTGCAAGAGACCCAGTACTTC
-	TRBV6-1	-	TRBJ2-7	CGSGANEQYF	TGTGGGTCGGGAGCAAACGAGCAGTACTTC
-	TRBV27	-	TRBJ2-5	CASSLGAWETQYF	TGTGCCAGCAGTTTAGGCGCGTGGGAGACCCAGTACTTC
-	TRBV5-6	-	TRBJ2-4	CASSLYAMGKNIQYF	TGTGCCAGCAGCTTGTATGCGATGGGCAAAAACATTCAGTACTTC
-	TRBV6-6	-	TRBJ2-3	CASSYSGGGTDTQYF	TGTGCCAGCAGTTACTCGGGCGGGGGCACAGATACGCAGTATTTT
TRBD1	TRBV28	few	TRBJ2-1	CASSPVDRANEQFF	TGTGCCAGCAGTCCCGTGGACAGGGCCAATGAGCAGTTCTTC
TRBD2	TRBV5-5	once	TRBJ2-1	CASSLALISGRIRNEQFF	TGTGCCAGCAGCTTGGCCCTTATTAGCGGGAGGATCAGAAATGAGCAGTTCTTC
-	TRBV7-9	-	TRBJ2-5	CASSTDSLETQYF	TGTGCCAGCAGCACGGACAGTTTGGAGACCCAGTACTTC
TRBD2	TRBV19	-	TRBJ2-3	CASSSLLAGGTDTQYF	TGTGCCAGTAGTAGCCTTTTGGCGGGAGGCACAGATACGCAGTATTTT